Each of the 18 T cell receptor beta chains below was sequenced from the same sample in a study of OX40 agonist ivuxolimab in advanced cancers. TCRdb's table, derived via immunoSEQ multiplex PCR, lists solely in-frame clones and lacks some. The table records about 69,000 clones, about 83% of them present only once. Sequencing was performed on CD4+ or CD8+ T cells sorted from blood, taken in a trial of the OX40 agonist ivuxolimab. The receptors derive from an adult with an advanced solid tumor such as melanoma, head and neck, liver or kidney cancer.

V usage is TRBV28 and J usage is TRBJ1-1; D is uncertain. CDR3 size: 16 residues. V lost 3 bases and J 0 bases, leaving 14 bases between the germline ends. Looked up from germline, CDR1 is MDHEN and CDR2 is SYDVKM. The CDR3 bases are TGTGCCAGCAGTTTCTCGCGCGGACTAATGAACACTGAAGCTTTCTTT. Protein: CASSFSRGLMNTEAFF. The full variable domain, in which reference TRBV28 and TRBJ1-1 provide the parts outside the CDR3, is DVKVTQSSRYLVKRTGEKVFLECVQDMDHENMFWYRQDPGLGLRLIYFSYDVKMKEKGDIPEGYSVSREKKERFSLILESASTNQTSMYLCASSFSRGLMNTEAFFGQGTRLTVV.

This chain joins TRBV7-8 and TRBJ2-6; a weak D match, TRBD1 (5 bases). Germline-derived CDR1 and CDR2 are SGHVS and FQNEAQ. V shed 4 bases and J shed 2 bases, with 9 bases lying between them. This CDR3 is built from 15 residues. The CDR3: CASSSQGTGANVLTF. The CDR3 DNA reads TGTGCCAGCAGCTCCCAGGGAACTGGGGCCAACGTCCTGACTTTC.

The sample holds a few counts of this clone. CDR3 in amino acids: CAISPGLSGANVLTF. The CDR3 DNA reads TGTGCCATCAGTCCGGGGCTCTCTGGGGCCAACGTCCTGACTTTC. The rearrangement joins TRBV10-3 to TRBJ2-6; perhaps D is TRBD1 or TRBD2 (5 bases each). The ends were cut back, 5 bases at V and 0 bases at J, with 8 bases in the middle. The CDR3 has 15 amino acids. The V gene's germline CDR1 is ENHRY and CDR2 SYGVKD.

The rearrangement joins TRBV11-2 to TRBJ2-5; 10 nucleotides match TRBD1. Matching the DNA end better, TRBJ2-7 makes the J call doubtful. The germline V gene encodes CDR1 SGHAT and CDR2 FQNNGV. The CDR3 contains 13 residues. This CDR3 is CASTRRDRGEQYF. In DNA form, the CDR3 reads TGTGCCAGCACTAGACGGGACAGGGGCGAGCAGTACTTC.

V gene TRBV18 combines with J gene TRBJ2-1; 7 bases agree with TRBD1. The CDR3 extends over 17 amino acids. The J segment lost 2 bases and the V segment lost 3 bases, leaving 10 bases of the junction unmatched. Per the germline V gene, CDR1 is KGHSH and CDR2 is LQKENI. Written as DNA, the CDR3 is TGTGCCAGCTCACCTCTAAGGGACAGCCCTGCCTACAATGAGCAGTTCTTC. It codes for CASSPLRDSPAYNEQFF. Variable domain in full (rest from reference TRBV18 and TRBJ2-1): NAGVMQNPRHLVRRRGQEARLRCSPMKGHSHVYWYRQLPEEGLKFMVYLQKENIIDESGMPKERFSAEFPKEGPSILRIQQVVRGDSAAYFCASSPLRDSPAYNEQFFGPGTRLTVL.

This chain uses TRBV7-2 with TRBJ1-1; D may be TRBD1 (6 bases). The CDR3 is made up of 17 amino acids. CDR1 SGHTA and CDR2 FQGNSA come from the germline V gene. With 2 bases removed from V and 1 base from J, the gap between germline ends came to 17 bases. CDR3 in DNA: TGTGCCAGCAGCTTATTATGGGGGCGCATGGGGAACACTGAAGCTTTCTTT. Translated: CASSLLWGRMGNTEAFF.

This clone was counted a few times. The junction and the germline gene differ at one end; a read error may be behind it. V gene TRBV5-1 combines with J gene TRBJ1-1; D may be TRBD1 (5 bases). The germline V gene encodes CDR1 SGHRS and CDR2 YFSETQ. CDR3 size: 17 residues. CDR3 sequence: CASTLGRGTILNTEAFF. CDR3 coding DNA: TGCGCCAGCACCTTGGGTAGAGGGACGATATTGAACACTGAAGCTTTCTTT.

The CDR3 nucleotides read TGTGCCAGCAGCTTAGGCGGGCAGGAAGCTAACTATGGCTACACCTTC. It yields the protein CASSLGGQEANYGYTF. The V call is TRBV7-9, the J call TRBJ1-2; D unresolved. The germline V and J ends were trimmed by 1 base and 0 bases, with 12 bases remaining between them. CDR1 and CDR2 (germline): SEHNR, FQNEAQ (reference sequence). CDR3 length: 16 amino acids.

V gene TRBV9 combines with J gene TRBJ1-4, with TRBD1 matching over 8 bases. The CDR3 runs to 14 residues. Trimming removed 3 bases from V and 7 bases from J; junction bases left unmatched: 5. Germline V gives CDR1 SGDLS, CDR2 YYNGEE. The CDR3 here is CASSATGGGEKLFF. In DNA form, the CDR3 reads TGTGCCAGCAGCGCTACAGGGGGTGGTGAAAAACTGTTTTTT.

The chain links TRBV7-2 to TRBJ2-7, with 7 nucleotides matching TRBD2. The CDR3 sequence is 13 residues long. With V trimmed by 4 bases and J by 2 bases, 2 bases remained unmatched. Germline loops: CDR1 SGHTA, CDR2 FQGNSA. The CDR3 DNA sequence: TGTGCCAGCAGCTATCTAGCGGCCTACGAGCAGTACTTC. Protein product: CASSYLAAYEQYF.

This clone was observed a handful of times. This chain connects TRBV7-2 to TRBJ1-3; D gene unclear. The CDR3 runs 13 residues. With 4 bases removed from V and 6 bases from J, the gap between germline ends came to 10 bases. Germline V gene data show CDR1 as SGHTA and CDR2 as FQGNSA. CDR3 residues: CASSSFGANTIYF. The CDR3 nucleotides are TGTGCCAGCAGCTCATTTGGAGCAAACACCATATATTTT.

V and J are TRBV7-2 and TRBJ1-6, with 9 positions matching TRBD1. The CDR3 length is 15 residues. Germline V gene data show CDR1 as SGHTA and CDR2 as FQGNSA. Trimming cost V 6 bases and J 7 bases; bases outside gene matches: 7. CDR3: CASRYRGQGNSPLHF. For the CDR3, the DNA is TGTGCCAGCAGATACAGGGGGCAAGGAAATTCACCCCTCCACTTT.

The gene calls are TRBV19 and TRBJ2-7; 7 bases fit TRBD1. J was trimmed by 0 bases and V by 5 bases; bases with no gene match: 7. This CDR3 is 15 amino acids long. Germline V gene lookup returns CDR1 LNHDA and CDR2 SQIVND (reference sequence). The CDR3 here is CASSPGTVSSYEQYF. As DNA, the CDR3 is TGTGCCAGTAGTCCGGGGACAGTTAGCTCCTACGAGCAGTACTTC.

The chain recombines TRBV25-1 with TRBJ2-3, with a weak D call TRBD2 (5 bases). Per the germline V gene, CDR1 is MGHDK and CDR2 is SYGVNS. The CDR3 has 16 amino acids. Trimming removed 5 bases at V and 3 bases at J, with 18 bases between. The CDR3 bases are TGTGCCAGCAGTCATAGCCAATCCGGGGAGACAGATACGCAGTATTTT. It is translated as CASSHSQSGETDTQYF.

This chain uses TRBV7-2 with TRBJ2-1; 9 bases fit TRBD2. Germline CDR1 is SGHTA and CDR2 is FQGNSA. This CDR3 has 15 residues. After removal of 3 bases from V and 5 bases from J, the junction contained 5 bases not matched to a gene. DNA for the CDR3: TGTGCCAGCAGCTTCGGCGGGAGGGGGCACAATGAGCAGTTCTTC. This translates into CASSFGGRGHNEQFF.

On this clone: The same CDR3 also results from other DNA sequences found in this sample. The chain links TRBV7-6 to TRBJ1-4; D possibly corresponds to TRBD1 (5 bases). The CDR3 covers 14 residues. The germline CDR1 and CDR2 sequences are SGHVS and FNYEAQ. V lost 6 bases, J lost 3 bases, and 11 bases lay in between. CDR3 DNA: TGTGCCAGCAGTTCAAGGGGTGCTAATGAAAAACTGTTTTTT. Amino acids: CASSSRGANEKLFF.

This clone turned up a few times. This chain's CDR3 is CASSQFDTGTQETQYF. CDR3 in DNA: TGTGCCAGCAGCCAATTCGACACAGGGACGCAAGAGACCCAGTACTTC. The genes are TRBV4-2 and TRBJ2-5; tentative D call: TRBD1 (6 bases). The ends were cut back, 2 bases at V and 2 bases at J, with 15 bases in the middle. From germline, CDR1 is LGHNA and CDR2 YNFKEQ. This CDR3 contains 16 residues.

The chain combines TRBV7-9 with TRBJ1-4, with D possibly being TRBD1 (5 bases). CDR3 length: 15 amino acids. V lost 7 bases and J 6 bases, leaving 18 bases between the germline ends. The V gene's germline CDR1 is SEHNR and CDR2 FQNEAQ (reference sequence). The CDR3 spells CASTLGRAKDEKLFF. CDR3 in DNA: TGTGCCAGCACCTTGGGCAGGGCGAAGGATGAAAAACTGTTTTTT. Complete variable domain (other parts from reference TRBV7-9 and TRBJ1-4): DTGVSQNPRHKITKRGQNVTFRCDPISEHNRLYWYRQTLGQGPEFLTYFQNEAQLEKSRLLSDRFSAERPKGSFSTLEIQRTEQGDSAMYLCASTLGRAKDEKLFFGSGTQLSVL.